These 9 T cell receptor beta chains share one sample of origin, sequenced in a study of tumor and adjacent non-tumor tissue in lung cancer. This sample's RNA came from whole unsorted tissue. More than 3 cm separated this lung sample from the edge of the tumor. A modified ARM-PCR protocol with three rounds of nested PCR amplified TCRbeta. MiXCR was run by TCRdb on the multiplex PCR reads, yielding one entry per CDR3 protein. This table has 50,000 or so distinct CDR3 sequences, 60% to 80% appearing once. The sequencing input was distant non-tumor lung tissue. The receptors originated from a woman aged 60-70 years with non-small cell lung cancer.

In the case of this clonotype: One end of the junction is discordant with germline, which a read error may explain. The chain's CDR3 is CANSLIADGTQYF. Written as DNA, the CDR3 is TGTGCCAACAGCTTGATAGCGGATGGAACGCAGTATTTT. V and J are TRBV11-2 and TRBJ2-3; D possibly corresponds to TRBD2 (6 bases). The germline gives CDR1 SGHAT, CDR2 FQNNGV. This CDR3 comprises 13 residues.

This clonotype was found many times. The DNA of the CDR3 is TGTGCCTGGAGTGTACGTCAGATCTACGAGCAGTACTTC. The encoded protein is CAWSVRQIYEQYF. This chain links TRBV30 with TRBJ2-7; D is unresolved. The CDR3 has 13 residues. Germline V gene sequence: CDR1 GTSNPN, CDR2 SVGIG (reference sequence). The V end lost 0 bases, the J end lost 3 bases, and 9 bases lay between the germline ends.

This clonotype was observed a handful of times. The junction shows a germline mismatch at one end, possibly a read error. V and J are TRBV20-1 and TRBJ2-3; 13 nucleotides agree with TRBD2. There are 18 residues in the CDR3. Germline CDR1 is DFQATT and CDR2 is SNEGSKA (reference sequence). The CDR3 sequence: CIARDPTGTSGITDTQYF. The CDR3 DNA sequence: TGCATTGCTAGAGATCCGACCGGGACTAGCGGGATCACAGATACGCAGTATTTT.

Comment on this clonotype: As the CDR3 is not closed by the conserved phenylalanine or tryptophan, this likely results from a read error. Because the CDR3's place on the DNA is in doubt, the DNA is left out and the CDR3 is given as listed by TCRdb. V gene TRBV28 combines with J gene TRBJ2-2; no DNA check was done on the table's D call, TRBD2. The CDR3 is 13 amino acids long, termini counted. Germline assignment: CDR1 MDHEN and CDR2 SYDVKM. The CDR3 is CASTGRDTGELLL.

Concerning this clonotype itself: At one of its ends the junction is not consistent with the germline gene, which may arise from a read error. The J gene is TRBJ1-2, the V gene TRBV6-5; perhaps TRBD1 as D (5 bases). CDR1 MNHEY and CDR2 SVGAGI come from the germline V gene. The CDR3 length is 15 residues. The DNA for the CDR3 is TGCGCCAGCAGTTCTTGGACACGGGTGAACTATGGCTACACCTTC. Translated, it gives CASSSWTRVNYGYTF.

This chain joins TRBV28 and TRBJ2-3; D remains ambiguous. V dropped 3 bases and J dropped 5 bases, with 12 bases sitting between them. This CDR3 region has 14 residues. The germline CDR1 and CDR2 sequences are MDHEN and SYDVKM. Written as DNA, the CDR3 is TGTGCCAGCAGTTTTCGCTTACCAGGAGATACGCAGTATTTT. This encodes CASSFRLPGDTQYF.

There are many counts of this clonotype. V and J are TRBV7-3 and TRBJ2-2; 7 bases map to TRBD1. Per the germline V gene, CDR1 is SGHTA and CDR2 is FQGTGA. The V segment lost 5 bases and the J segment 6 bases; nucleotides outside the gene matches: 3. The CDR3 has 13 amino acids. DNA for the CDR3: TGTGCCAGCAGCCTTGACAGGGCCGGGGAGCTGTTTTTT. Translating gives CASSLDRAGELFF.

As to this clonotype: It is likely a read error, because the conserved phenylalanine at the end of the CDR3 is missing. No DNA is shown, since the ends of the CDR3 on it are uncertain; the CDR3 is the one TCRdb lists. CDR3 amino acids: CASRAWDRNLNTGELFY. The V call is TRBV6-2 or TRBV6-3, the J call TRBJ2-2; the D call TRBD1 from the table was never checked on the DNA. Germline-derived CDR1 and CDR2 are MNHEY and SVGEGT. The CDR3 is 17 residues long, counting both termini.

This clonotype was detected a few times. The chain employs TRBV5-8 and TRBJ1-1; 8 bases are shared with TRBD1. Trimming at V came to 2 bases and at J to 10 bases, leaving 7 bases not matched to a gene. CDR1 SGHTS and CDR2 YDEGEE come from the germline V gene. This CDR3 is 13 amino acids long. The CDR3 spells CASSLPDRAGAFF. The CDR3 DNA sequence: TGTGCCAGCAGCTTACCGGACAGGGCGGGAGCTTTCTTT.